This T cell receptor (beta chain) was observed in a study of T cell responses to AZD1222 COVID-19 vaccine. Overall study findings and caveats: Among the donors, most were white British and more were female, and clonal diversity was possibly underestimated. Among those given AZD1222, only five or six were seropositive at baseline. Dominant CD4 TCR responses targeted spike regions 160-218 and 743-854.

Germline CDR1 LGHNA, CDR2 YSLEER. This CDR3 comprises 16 residues. V was trimmed by 0 bases and J by 3 bases, leaving 11 bases between them. Note on this clone: Its antigen is undetermined.

The assay was immunoSEQ multiplex PCR, and TCRdb's table has in-frame clones only and misses some. The sample has 90,000 to 100,000 clones; roughly 90% are singletons. This material consisted of peripheral blood, taken on day 0 of AZD1222 vaccination. V usage is TRBV4-3 and J usage is TRBJ2-2; possibly TRBD2 for D (5 bases). This clonotype was obtained from an adult in good health. This CDR3 is CASSQDPFGDTGELFF. The CDR3, as DNA: TGCGCCAGCAGCCAAGACCCGTTCGGGGACACCGGGGAGCTGTTTTTT.